A selection of T cell receptor beta chains follows, all from one sample in a study of blood T cell repertoires in COVID-19. Assay used: immunoSEQ multiplex PCR; TCRdb lists only in-frame clones, some missing. Among 200,000 to 250,000 clones listed, more than 70% were seen once. The sequenced sample consisted of peripheral blood. These receptors all stem from a woman older than 75 with acute or convalescent COVID-19. The CDR3 runs from the conserved cysteine through the conserved F or W. D genes are given only for firm matches. Expanded clones are given a class, and other clones once, few, many or no size at all.

. | TRBJ1-1 | . | TRBV6-5 | TGTGCCAGCAGTTATCCGGGATTTGGTGAAGCTTTCTTT | CASSYPGFGEAFF
few | TRBJ1-2 | TRBD1 | TRBV6-6 | TGTGCCAGCAGTTTCCGGGGCGGGACAGCTAACTATGGCTACACCTTC | CASSFRGGTANYGYTF
. | TRBJ1-5 | TRBD1 | TRBV29-1 | TGCAGCGTTCGGGGGACAGGGGGCCAGCCCCAGCATTTT | CSVRGTGGQPQHF
. | TRBJ2-6 | . | TRBV13 | TGTGCCAGCAGCGGCGACAGGCTAGACCTAATCTCTGGGGCCAACGTCCTGACTTTC | CASSGDRLDLISGANVLTF
. | TRBJ2-7 | . | TRBV5-4 | TGTGCCAGCAGCTTTCCGGGACTGAATTCCTACGAGCAGTACTTC | CASSFPGLNSYEQYF
. | TRBJ1-5 | . | TRBV9 | TGTGCCAGCAGCCAAGGGGAAAGCAATCAGCCCCAGCATTTT | CASSQGESNQPQHF
few | TRBJ2-2 | TRBD1 | TRBV28 | TGTGCCAGCAGTTTTCCACGGACAGGGACTGGCACCGGGGAGCTGTTTTTT | CASSFPRTGTGTGELFF
. | TRBJ2-1 | . | TRBV21-1 | TGTGCCAGCAGCAAAACGGGGACAGAACCCTACAATGAGCAGTTCTTC | CASSKTGTEPYNEQFF
. | TRBJ2-1 | . | TRBV5-5 | TGTGCCAGCAGCTTGCCATCCTACAATGAGCAGTTCTTC | CASSLPSYNEQFF
. | TRBJ2-3 | . | TRBV29-1 | TGCAGCTCCCTCGGGGATGTCGGGACAGATACGCAGTATTTT | CSSLGDVGTDTQYF
. | TRBJ2-1 | . | TRBV7-2 | TGTGCCAGCAGCTTTACGGGGACTGGGGGGAATGAGCAGTTCTTC | CASSFTGTGGNEQFF
. | TRBJ1-2 | . | TRBV7-2 | TGTGCCAGCAGCTCAGGGGAGGGGATCTATGGCTACACCTTC | CASSSGEGIYGYTF
. | TRBJ1-5 | . | TRBV5-1 | TGCGCCAGCAGCCCAGGGTTAGGCAATCAGCCCCAGCATTTT | CASSPGLGNQPQHF
. | TRBJ1-1 | . | TRBV12-3/TRBV12-4 | TGTGCCAGCAGTTTATATATGAACACTGAAGCTTTCTTT | CASSLYMNTEAFF
. | TRBJ2-5 | TRBD2 | TRBV11-2 | TGTGCCAGCAGCTTCGAACTAGCGGGGGGACAAGAGACCCAGTACTTC | CASSFELAGGQETQYF
. | TRBJ1-5 | TRBD1 | TRBV4-1 | TGCGCCAGCAGCCCGGACAGGGGAGCGGGAGTTGGTAATCAGCCCCAGCATTTT | CASSPDRGAGVGNQPQHF
. | TRBJ2-1 | TRBD2 | TRBV5-6 | TGTGCCAGCAGCTTAGGAGCGGGGGTTTACAATGAGCAGTTCTTC | CASSLGAGVYNEQFF
few | TRBJ2-7 | TRBD1 | TRBV27 | TGTGCCAGCAGTCGGGACAGAGGACTCTACGAGCAGTACTTC | CASSRDRGLYEQYF
. | TRBJ1-2 | TRBD1 | TRBV5-4 | TGTGCCAGCAGCTTGGGGACAGGGGTCTATGGCTACACCTTC | CASSLGTGVYGYTF
. | TRBJ1-1 | . | TRBV7-8 | TGTGCCAGCAGCTTAGGCCCAGGGAACACTGAAGCTTTCTTT | CASSLGPGNTEAFF
. | TRBJ2-7 | . | TRBV9 | TGTGCCAGCAGCGGCACAGGGTCTGGCTACGAGCAGTACTTC | CASSGTGSGYEQYF
. | TRBJ1-2 | TRBD1 | TRBV27 | TGTGCCAGCAGTTTATTCGCGACAGGGGACCTCTATGGCTACACCTTC | CASSLFATGDLYGYTF
. | TRBJ1-3 | . | TRBV6-2/TRBV6-3 | TGTGCCAGCAGTCTGGGAGGACGGACTAAAAGCTCTGGAAACACCATATATTTT | CASSLGGRTKSSGNTIYF
few | TRBJ1-2 | . | TRBV2 | TGTGCCAGCACGGCTGACTCCGCGCCTAACTATGGCTACACCTTC | CASTADSAPNYGYTF
once | TRBJ2-5 | TRBD1 | TRBV29-1 | TGCAGCGTCCCGGGACAGGGTGTGGAGACCCAGTACTTC | CSVPGQGVETQYF
. | TRBJ1-6 | . | TRBV18 | TGTGCCAGCTCACCACGGGGACTTAGTAATTCACCCCTCCACTTT | CASSPRGLSNSPLHF
. | TRBJ1-5 | . | TRBV2 | TGTGCCAGCAGGGAGACAGCTTATAGCAATCAGCCCCAGCATTTT | CASRETAYSNQPQHF
. | TRBJ1-3 | . | TRBV15 | TGTGCCACCAGCAGAGATCAGGCTATCTCTGGAAACACCATATATTTT | CATSRDQAISGNTIYF
. | TRBJ2-1 | TRBD2 | TRBV19 | TGTGCCAGTAGTCCCTTTACAAGTAGCGGGGGAAACAATGAGCAGTTCTTC | CASSPFTSSGGNNEQFF
. | TRBJ1-1 | TRBD1 | TRBV7-2 | TGTGCCAGCAGCTCGGACAGGTTTGAAGCTTTCTTT | CASSSDRFEAFF
. | TRBJ1-1 | TRBD1 | TRBV6-6 | TGTGCCAGCAGACGAGCTCAGGGGGCGGTGAACACTGAAGCTTTCTTT | CASRRAQGAVNTEAFF
. | TRBJ1-2 | . | TRBV7-9 | TGTGCCAGCAGCTTAGCGCAGGGGCGCAGTTATGGCTACACCTTC | CASSLAQGRSYGYTF
. | TRBJ1-5 | . | TRBV7-2 | TGTGCCAGCAGCTTAGATACGGTTAATCAGCCCCAGCATTTT | CASSLDTVNQPQHF
. | TRBJ1-2 | . | TRBV28 | TGTGCCAGCACCTCCCCCGGGCAGGGGATTTATGGCTACACCTTC | CASTSPGQGIYGYTF
. | TRBJ2-7 | . | TRBV7-2 | TGTGCCAGCAGCCCCGCGAGAAAAGCGTACGAGCAGTACTTC | CASSPARKAYEQYF
. | TRBJ1-2 | TRBD1 | TRBV19 | TGTGCCAGTAGCGACAGGGGAATCACTAACTATGGCTACACCTTC | CASSDRGITNYGYTF
. | TRBJ1-1 | . | TRBV28 | TGTGCCAGCAGTTTAATTATGAGGAACACTGAAGCTTTCTTT | CASSLIMRNTEAFF
. | TRBJ1-1 | . | TRBV29-1 | TGCAGCGTTGGTAGGAACACTGAAGCTTTCTTT | CSVGRNTEAFF
. | TRBJ1-4 | TRBD1 | TRBV28 | TGTGCCAGCAGTTCTCATAGGGGGCTGGCTAATGAAAAACTGTTTTTT | CASSSHRGLANEKLFF
. | TRBJ1-1 | . | TRBV10-1 | TGCGCCAGCAAGGCTCGGGATGAAGCTTTCTTT | CASKARDEAFF